The present entry profiles one T cell receptor beta chain with its context. This entry is derived from a study of blood T cell repertoires in COVID-19. At the level of the study: Collection of acute and convalescent COVID-19 samples took place in the United States, Italy and Spain. Sources were T cells, B-cell-depleted T cells, or PBMCs; the material itself was cDNA or gDNA.

Clones were sequenced by immunoSEQ multiplex PCR, and TCRdb holds only the in-frame ones, with some missing. The sample includes around 100,000 clones, approximately 89% of them seen just once. Between the trimmed V and J ends, which lost 3 bases and 5 bases, there was a span of 11 bases. CDR3 size: 13 residues. Germline V gene data show CDR1 as SGDLS and CDR2 as YYNGEE. Source material: peripheral blood. V gene TRBV9 combines with J gene TRBJ1-2; the D gene is possibly TRBD1 (6 bases). The origin of this receptor is a human donor with acute or convalescent COVID-19. The donor label of this sample is uncertain. In DNA, the CDR3 is TGTGCCAGCAGCGGCGGGGGCCCATATGGCTACACCTTC. It codes for CASSGGGPYGYTF.